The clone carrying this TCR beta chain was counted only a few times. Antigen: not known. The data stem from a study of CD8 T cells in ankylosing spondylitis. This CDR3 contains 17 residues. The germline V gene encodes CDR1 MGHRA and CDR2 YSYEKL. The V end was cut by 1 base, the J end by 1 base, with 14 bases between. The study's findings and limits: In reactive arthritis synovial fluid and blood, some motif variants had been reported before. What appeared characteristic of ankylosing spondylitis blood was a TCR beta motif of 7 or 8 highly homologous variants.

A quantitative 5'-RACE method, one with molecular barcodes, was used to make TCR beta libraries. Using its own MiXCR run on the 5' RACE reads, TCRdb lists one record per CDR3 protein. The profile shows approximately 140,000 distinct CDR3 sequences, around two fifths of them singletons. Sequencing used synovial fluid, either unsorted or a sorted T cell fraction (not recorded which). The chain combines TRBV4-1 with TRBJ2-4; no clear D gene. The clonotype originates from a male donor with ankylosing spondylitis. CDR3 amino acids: CASSQVTASVAKNIQYF. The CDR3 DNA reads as TGCGCCAGCAGCCAAGTAACGGCCTCAGTTGCCAAAAACATTCAGTACTTC.